These 10 T cell receptor beta chains were sequenced from one sample in a study of T cells in Graves' hyperthyroidism and ophthalmopathy. The CDR3 regions of TCR beta were amplified from RNA transcripts. The HTBI primer set was used in a first-round RT-PCR of the TCR CDR3. TCRdb fed the multiplex PCR reads into MiXCR, producing one record per CDR3 protein. The sample includes 600,000 to 700,000 distinct CDR3 sequences, around 15% seen only once; the top ten take roughly 4.3%. Sequenced material: blood. The receptors were gathered from a woman aged 40-49 years with Graves' ophthalmopathy.

This clonotype was observed at least ten times. The chain carries TRBV6-1 and TRBJ1-2; weak D call: TRBD1 (6 bases). Trimming took 2 bases from V and 6 from J, leaving 13 bases between them. Germline loops: CDR1 MNHNS, CDR2 SASEGT. The CDR3 runs to 14 residues. The CDR3 reads CASSERGGRNGYTF. The DNA for the CDR3 is TGTGCCAGCAGTGAAAGGGGGGGCAGGAATGGCTACACCTTC.

Only a few counts were recorded for this clonotype. The gene calls are TRBV7-9 and TRBJ1-1; TRBD1 might be the D (5 bases). This CDR3 has 14 residues. Trimming removed 4 bases at V and 3 bases at J, with 12 bases between. CDR1 is SEHNR, CDR2 FQNEAQ, per germline (reference sequence). The CDR3 region is CASSSRGGDTEAFF. The DNA for the CDR3 is TGTGCCAGCAGCTCCCGGGGGGGGGACACTGAAGCTTTCTTT.

The table lists this clonotype with a few counts. V usage is TRBV24-1 and J usage is TRBJ1-1; D call uncertain. CDR1 is KGHDR and CDR2 is SFDVKD in the germline V gene. This CDR3 has 13 residues. The V end was cut by 9 bases, the J end by 1 base, with 11 bases between. CDR3 sequence reads: CATEDGSNTEAFF. The CDR3 DNA sequence: TGTGCCACCGAGGACGGCTCGAACACTGAAGCTTTCTTT.

Many counts were recorded for this clonotype. At one end the junction does not follow the germline gene, possibly because of a read error. The gene calls are TRBV7-7 and TRBJ2-5, with a possible D match to TRBD2 (5 bases). Germline V gives CDR1 SSHAT, CDR2 FNYEAQ (reference sequence). The CDR3 covers 17 residues. CDR3 in amino acids: CASSPWTGSRGQETQYF. CDR3 coding DNA: TGTGCTAGCAGTCCCTGGACTGGATCAAGAGGCCAAGAGACCCAGTACTTC.

This clonotype has just a few counts. The chain employs TRBV5-1 and TRBJ2-3; D is possibly TRBD2 (6 bases). The CDR3 consists of 15 residues. CDR1 is SGHRS and CDR2 is YFSETQ in the germline V gene. The V end lost 4 bases, the J end lost 2 bases, and 14 bases lay between the germline ends. CDR3 sequence (DNA): TGCGCCAGCAGCCAGGAGGGAGGATACACAGATACGCAGTATTTT. Its translation: CASSQEGGYTDTQYF. Full variable domain (remainder filled in from reference TRBV5-1 and TRBJ2-3): KAGVTQTPRYLIKTRGQQVTLSCSPISGHRSVSWYQQTPGQGLQFLFEYFSETQRNKGNFPGRFSGRQFSNSRSEMNVSTLELGDSALYLCASSQEGGYTDTQYFGPGTRLTVL.

The chain couples TRBV12-3 or TRBV12-4 to TRBJ1-1; perhaps TRBD1 as D (6 bases). CDR3 length: 14 amino acids. V was trimmed by 5 bases and J by 1 base, leaving 11 bases between them. DNA of the CDR3: TGTGCCAGCAGTCGGGGGCAGAGGAACACTGAAGCTTTCTTT. Residues: CASSRGQRNTEAFF.

This clonotype has only a few counts. This chain connects TRBV6-2 or TRBV6-3 to TRBJ2-7, with D unclear. CDR3 size: 13 residues. V was pared by 3 bases and J by 3 bases, with 9 bases between. Germline V gives CDR1 MNHEY, CDR2 SVGEGT. CDR3 in amino acids: CASSYRQDYEQYF. The DNA of the CDR3 is TGTGCCAGCAGTTATCGGCAGGACTACGAGCAGTACTTC.

Only one count was recorded for this clonotype. The chain combines TRBV19 with TRBJ1-2; weak D call: TRBD1 (5 bases). Germline V gene sequence: CDR1 LNHDA, CDR2 SQIVND (reference sequence). The CDR3 covers 15 residues. Trimming cost V 4 bases and J 4 bases, with 16 bases left between them. The DNA for the CDR3 is TGTGCCAGTAGTACCTTCGGGGGGAATCTCTATGGCTACACCTTC. Residues: CASSTFGGNLYGYTF.

Only a few counts were recorded for this clonotype. The chain recombines TRBV2 with TRBJ2-7; the D is unclear. The CDR3 spans 13 residues. Germline values: CDR1 SNHLY, CDR2 FYNNEI. V was trimmed by 6 bases and J by 0 bases, leaving 9 bases between them. CDR3 region: CASRLTRSYEQYF. The CDR3 region has the DNA TGTGCCAGCAGACTGACCCGCTCCTACGAGCAGTACTTC.

At least ten counts were recorded for this clonotype. CDR3 DNA sequence: TGTGCCTCAGGGGGGGGCCGGTCATACGGCTACACCTTC. Amino acid sequence: CASGGGRSYGYTF. The chain joins TRBV11-2 to TRBJ1-2; the match to TRBD1 covers 7 bases. After removal of 11 bases from V and 8 bases from J, the junction contained 14 bases not matched to a gene. Germline lookup yields CDR1 SGHAT and CDR2 FQNNGV. The CDR3 runs 13 residues.